The rows below give T cell receptor beta chains drawn from one sample of a study of blood T cell repertoires in COVID-19. Sequencing was performed with immunoSEQ multiplex PCR; in TCRdb, only in-frame clones are kept and a portion is missing. The table has around 24,000 clones, 89% seen once; the top ten hold approximately 31%. Sequenced material: peripheral blood. Receptors were obtained from a woman between 65 and 79 years old with active COVID-19. CDR3s include the opening cysteine and the closing phenylalanine or tryptophan. The D gene is left open where the match is weak. Clone size is stated in some rows and not others, as once, few, many or a class when expanded.

v_gene	abundance	j_gene	d_gene	CDR3nt	CDR3aa
TRBV7-2	-	TRBJ1-1	-	TGTGCCAGCAGCTCCCAGTCTGGGAACACTGAAGCTTTCTTT	CASSSQSGNTEAFF
TRBV10-1	-	TRBJ2-6	TRBD1	TGCGCCAGCAAAGGGACAGGGAACTCTGGGGCCAACGTCCTGACTTTC	CASKGTGNSGANVLTF
TRBV11-2	-	TRBJ2-7	TRBD1	TGTGCCAGCAGCTCCCGGGACAGGGGCCTTTTGCGGGAGTACTTC	CASSSRDRGLLREYF
TRBV19	-	TRBJ1-1	-	TGTGCCAGTAGTATTGGTACACTGAACACTGAAGCTTTCTTT	CASSIGTLNTEAFF
TRBV5-3	once	TRBJ2-1	TRBD2	TGTGCCAGAAGCTTGGGGGGAGCGGGAAGCTCCTACAATGAGCAGTTCTTC	CARSLGGAGSSYNEQFF
TRBV9	-	TRBJ2-7	TRBD2	TGTGCCAGCAGCGTAGCTACGGCTAGCGGGGGTGAAGAGCAGTACTTC	CASSVATASGGEEQYF
TRBV5-6	-	TRBJ1-5	TRBD1	TGTGCCAGCAGTCGAAATACAGGGGGCAGACAGCCCCAGCATTTT	CASSRNTGGRQPQHF
TRBV30	-	TRBJ1-4	TRBD1	TGTGCCTGGAGTTTGGGGGCAGGGGGCGGTGAAAAACTGTTTTTT	CAWSLGAGGGEKLFF
TRBV3-1/TRBV3-2	-	TRBJ1-1	-	TGTGCCAGCAGCCCTCGCCGGGGGGGTGAAGCTTTCTTT	CASSPRRGGEAFF
TRBV27	-	TRBJ2-7	TRBD1	TGTGCCAGCAAGGTCGAGACAGGGAGCTACGAGCAGTACTTC	CASKVETGSYEQYF
TRBV6-4	-	TRBJ1-5	-	TGTGCCAGCAGAGGGGTGGGCAGGTCCCATCAGCCCCAGCATTTT	CASRGVGRSHQPQHF
TRBV3-1/TRBV3-2	-	TRBJ1-2	TRBD1	TGTGCCAGCAGCCAGGACTCCGGGACAGGGAGTTATGGCTACACCTTC	CASSQDSGTGSYGYTF
TRBV7-2	-	TRBJ2-7	TRBD1	TGTGCCAGCAGCTTAGGGGGACAGCTCTCGCACTTC	CASSLGGQLSHF
TRBV7-2	-	TRBJ1-5	-	TGTGCCAGCAGCTTAGTCGGGTGGGCCCAGCATTTT	CASSLVGWAQHF
TRBV28	-	TRBJ2-1	-	TGTGCCAGCAGGGGGGGCTACAATGAGCAGTTCTTC	CASRGGYNEQFF
TRBV5-6	once	TRBJ1-1	-	TGTGCCAGCAGCTTGGGAACCAGGGCGTACACTGAAGCTTTCTTT	CASSLGTRAYTEAFF
TRBV9	-	TRBJ2-2	-	TGTGCCAGCGGGAGGGACAGGCGGACCGGGGAGCTGTTTTTT	CASGRDRRTGELFF
TRBV5-6	-	TRBJ1-6	-	TGTGCCAGCAGCACCCGAACAGGGTACAATTCACCCCTCCACTTT	CASSTRTGYNSPLHF
TRBV7-8	once	TRBJ1-5	TRBD1	TGTGCCAGCAGCTTAGAAGACAGGGGGCTTTCGCCCCAGCATTTT	CASSLEDRGLSPQHF
TRBV6-5	-	TRBJ2-1	-	TGTGCCAGCAGTTCCGACAGGAGCTCCTACAATGAGCAGTTCTTC	CASSSDRSSYNEQFF
TRBV5-1	-	TRBJ2-2	-	TGCGCCAGCAGCTTCGGATCAGCCGGGGTGAACACCGGGGAGCTGTTTTTT	CASSFGSAGVNTGELFF
TRBV4-1	-	TRBJ2-5	-	TGCGCCAGCAGCCACGACAGAATGATGGAGACCCAGTACTTC	CASSHDRMMETQYF
TRBV7-3	-	TRBJ2-3	TRBD2	TGTGCCAGCAGCTCCGGACTAGCGGGGGTCACAGATACGCAGTATTTT	CASSSGLAGVTDTQYF
TRBV13	-	TRBJ1-1	-	TGTGCCAGCAGCTTCCGCCAGGGGCCGGCCACTGAAGCTTTCTTT	CASSFRQGPATEAFF
TRBV5-1	once	TRBJ2-3	-	TGCGCCAGCAATTCGGGGGAAATCACAGATACGCAGTATTTT	CASNSGEITDTQYF
TRBV4-2	-	TRBJ2-3	TRBD2	TGTGCCAGCAGCCAAGGTCCTAGCGGGGGGGCGGCAGATACGCAGTATTTT	CASSQGPSGGAADTQYF
TRBV7-2	-	TRBJ1-2	-	TGTGCCAGCAGCTTAGGTCCGGAGTATGGCTACACCTTC	CASSLGPEYGYTF
TRBV2	few	TRBJ1-5	-	TGTGCCAGCAGTAAAGGGTTTAGGGGAAATCAGCCCCAGCATTTT	CASSKGFRGNQPQHF
TRBV7-2	-	TRBJ2-1	-	TGTGCCAGCAGCCCAGGGGTAGGGTCCTACAATGAGCAGTTCTTC	CASSPGVGSYNEQFF
TRBV29-1	-	TRBJ1-1	TRBD1	TGCAGCGTCGGACAGGGGGCCGTTAACACTGAAGCTTTCTTT	CSVGQGAVNTEAFF
TRBV4-1	once	TRBJ2-1	-	TGCGCCAGCAGCCAAGATTACTTGGGGACTCAGTTCTTC	CASSQDYLGTQFF
TRBV6-6	-	TRBJ1-1	-	TGTGCCAGCAGCCCCCCCCGACAGAACACTGAAGCTTTCTTT	CASSPPRQNTEAFF